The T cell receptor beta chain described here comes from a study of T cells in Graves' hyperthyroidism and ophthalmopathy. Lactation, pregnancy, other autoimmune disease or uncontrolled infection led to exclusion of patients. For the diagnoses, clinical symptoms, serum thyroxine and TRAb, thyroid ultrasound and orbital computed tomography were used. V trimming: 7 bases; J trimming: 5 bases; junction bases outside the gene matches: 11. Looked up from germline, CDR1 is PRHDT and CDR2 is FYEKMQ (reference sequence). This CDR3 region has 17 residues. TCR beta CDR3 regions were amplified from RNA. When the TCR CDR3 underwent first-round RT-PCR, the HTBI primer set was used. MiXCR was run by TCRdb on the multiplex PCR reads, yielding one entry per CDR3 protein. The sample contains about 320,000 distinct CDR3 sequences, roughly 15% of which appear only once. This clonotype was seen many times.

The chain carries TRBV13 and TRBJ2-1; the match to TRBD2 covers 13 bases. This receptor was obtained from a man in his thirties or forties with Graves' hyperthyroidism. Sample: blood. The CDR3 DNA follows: TGTGCCAGCACCTATACCGAAGGGACTAGCGGGAACAATGAGCAGTTCTTC. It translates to CASTYTEGTSGNNEQFF.